Sequencing of this T cell receptor beta chain was carried out in a study of T cell repertoires in cytomegalovirus infection. The wider study: CMV infection plus the matching HLA type was flagged by public TCR beta signatures. Study-wide results and caveats: Adding up the frequency of public TCR beta families identified people who carried CMV plus the relevant HLA. The response measured ex vivo was dominated by TCR beta clonotypes (HLA-C-restricted and CMV-specific).

V lost 5 bases and J 1 base, leaving 19 bases between the germline ends. Germline CDR1 and CDR2: DFQATT and SNEGSKA (reference sequence). The length of the CDR3 is 16 residues. TCRdb called the reads again in MiXCR, with one record for every CDR3 protein. The sample records 150,000 to 200,000 distinct CDR3 sequences, 8.5% to 10% being singletons. This clonotype was counted ten times or more. Its antigen is unidentified. This sequence originates from a human donor in good health (CMV status not recorded). Some clones in this sample may be carry-over from other donors' samples. The gene calls are TRBV20-1 and TRBJ2-3; TRBD2 is a possible D gene (5 bases). The source material was PBMCs. For the CDR3, the DNA is TGCAGTGCTGGCACCGCTACTAGTGGGGGCACAGATACGCAGTATTTT. Amino acid sequence: CSAGTATSGGTDTQYF.